This T cell receptor beta chain was recovered during a study of T cells after yellow fever vaccination. Study-wide findings and caveats: Booster sampling recovered most clones from primary vaccination (roughly 97% CD4, approximately 88% CD8).

5'RACE template switching produced TCR cDNA carrying a universal primer site and UMIs. TCRdb reprocessed the 5' RACE reads with MiXCR, giving one entry per CDR3 protein. The sample has approximately 510,000 distinct CDR3 sequences, just over 20% seen once. A note on this clonotype: The antigen is undetermined.

The V gene lost 5 bases and the J gene lost 5 bases, with 15 bases spanning the gap. Germline V lookup: CDR1 SGHTA, CDR2 FQGNSA. The CDR3 extends over 14 amino acids. V and J are TRBV7-2 and TRBJ1-2; maybe TRBD1 (5 bases). The receptor's source is a man aged 18-30 years who received the YFV17D yellow fever vaccine. Sequenced material: PBMCs, taken less than 25 days after the first yellow fever vaccination. The CDR3 region is CASSQIQGEYGYTF. CDR3 sequence (DNA): TGTGCCAGCAGCCAAATCCAGGGAGAGTATGGCTACACCTTC.